Listed below are T cell receptor beta chains from one sample, sequenced in a study of Tregs in tolerant kidney transplant recipients. The repertoire was sequenced with immunoSEQ multiplex PCR; TCRdb's copy has only in-frame clones and lacks some. The sample shows nearly 95,000 clones, approximately 93% of them seen only once. The specimen was CD4+ T cells from blood, collected before the transplant. The receptors here all came from a human donor who received a combined kidney and bone marrow transplant. CDR3s include the opening cysteine and the closing phenylalanine or tryptophan. A row's size may be missing; if present it is once, few, many or a size class.

clone_size: NA
j_call: TRBJ2-5
v_call: TRBV11-2
cdr3_aa: CASSPGRTPGLAGEETQYF

clone_size: NA
j_call: TRBJ2-5
v_call: TRBV5-3
cdr3_aa: CASRVSQETQYF

clone_size: NA
j_call: TRBJ2-1
v_call: TRBV9
cdr3_aa: CASSVQGLAASNEQFF

clone_size: NA
j_call: TRBJ1-3
v_call: TRBV6-6
cdr3_aa: CASSYQGVTGGNTIYF

clone_size: NA
j_call: TRBJ1-2
v_call: TRBV11-3
cdr3_aa: CASSSRGGHHSYGYTF

clone_size: NA
j_call: TRBJ2-3
v_call: TRBV5-1
cdr3_aa: CASATSGGPRDTQYF

clone_size: NA
j_call: TRBJ1-1
v_call: TRBV2
cdr3_aa: CASRTGSSPSEAFF

clone_size: once
j_call: TRBJ2-7
v_call: TRBV30
cdr3_aa: CAWTTESSYEQYF

clone_size: NA
j_call: TRBJ1-3
v_call: TRBV27
cdr3_aa: CASRRQHGNTIYF

clone_size: NA
j_call: TRBJ2-5
v_call: TRBV5-1
cdr3_aa: CASSTAGVETQYF

clone_size: NA
j_call: TRBJ2-3
v_call: TRBV7-9
cdr3_aa: CASSSRQGRADTQYF

clone_size: NA
j_call: TRBJ2-7
v_call: TRBV7-2
cdr3_aa: CASSLGAGGYEQYF

clone_size: NA
j_call: TRBJ2-7
v_call: TRBV27
cdr3_aa: CASSRQGASYEQYF

clone_size: NA
j_call: TRBJ1-1
v_call: TRBV7-7
cdr3_aa: CASSLGATPGTGMMAEAFF

clone_size: NA
j_call: TRBJ2-1
v_call: TRBV4-3
cdr3_aa: CASSQEASGAGYEQFF

clone_size: NA
j_call: TRBJ2-7
v_call: TRBV10-3
cdr3_aa: CAISGSGRATKQYF